This T cell receptor (beta chain) was captured by sequencing in a study of blood T cell repertoires in COVID-19. On the study more broadly: PBMCs, B-cell-depleted T cells, or T cells provided the cDNA or gDNA that made up the material.

Those enrolled in Seattle joined during active infection and were followed longitudinally afterward. Source study methods: Amplifying reference gene primers gave estimates of nucleated cell counts. Clones were read by immunoSEQ multiplex PCR, and TCRdb kept only the in-frame ones, dropping some. V and J calls and clone size follow that table, whereas D and trimming were derived from the DNA. Here the sample spans 300,000 to 350,000 clones, about 90% being singletons. The CDR3 extends over 14 amino acids. Germline loops: CDR1 SGHTA, CDR2 FQGNSA. Germline trimming cut 1 base from V and 2 bases from J; bases unmatched to any gene: 0.

The sample was peripheral blood. This rearrangement joins TRBV7-2 to TRBJ2-7, with 9 bases that match TRBD1. This clonotype originated in a woman in her seventies with COVID-19, enrolled during active disease. For the CDR3, the DNA is TGTGCCAGCAGCTTAGGGACAGGGGCCTACGAGCAGTACTTC. Translating it yields CASSLGTGAYEQYF.